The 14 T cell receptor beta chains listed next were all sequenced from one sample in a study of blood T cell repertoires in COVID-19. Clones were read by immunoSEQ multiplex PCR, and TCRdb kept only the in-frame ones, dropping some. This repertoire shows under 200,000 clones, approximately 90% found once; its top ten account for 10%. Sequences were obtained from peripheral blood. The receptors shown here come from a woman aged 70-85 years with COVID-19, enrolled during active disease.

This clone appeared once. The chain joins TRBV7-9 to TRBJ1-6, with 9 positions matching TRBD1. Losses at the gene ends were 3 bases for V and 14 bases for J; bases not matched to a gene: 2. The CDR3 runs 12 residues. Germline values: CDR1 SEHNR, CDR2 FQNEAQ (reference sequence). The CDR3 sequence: CASSFGQGTLHF. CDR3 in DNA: TGTGCCAGCAGCTTCGGACAGGGGACCCTCCACTTT. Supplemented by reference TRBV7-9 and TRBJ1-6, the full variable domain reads DTGVSQNPRHKITKRGQNVTFRCDPISEHNRLYWYRQTLGQGPEFLTYFQNEAQLEKSRLLSDRFSAERPKGSFSTLEIQRTEQGDSAMYLCASSFGQGTLHFGNGTRLTVT.

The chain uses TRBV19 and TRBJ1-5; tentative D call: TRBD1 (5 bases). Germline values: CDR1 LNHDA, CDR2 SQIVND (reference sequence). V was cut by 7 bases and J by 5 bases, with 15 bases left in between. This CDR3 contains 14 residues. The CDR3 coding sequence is TGTGCCAGTATGATAGGACACTACCATCAGCCCCAGCATTTT. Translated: CASMIGHYHQPQHF.

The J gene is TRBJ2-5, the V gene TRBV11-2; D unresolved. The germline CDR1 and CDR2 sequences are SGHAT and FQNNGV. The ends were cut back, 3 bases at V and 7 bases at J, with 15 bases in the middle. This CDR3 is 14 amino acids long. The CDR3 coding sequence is TGTGCCAGCAGCTTGAACAGTGGGCGTGGGACCCAGTACTTC. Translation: CASSLNSGRGTQYF.

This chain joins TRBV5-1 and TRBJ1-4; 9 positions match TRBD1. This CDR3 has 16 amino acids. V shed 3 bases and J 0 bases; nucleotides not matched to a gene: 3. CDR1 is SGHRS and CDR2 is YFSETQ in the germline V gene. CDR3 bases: TGCGCCAGCAGCTCCACAGGGGGCCCAACTAATGAAAAACTGTTTTTT. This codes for CASSSTGGPTNEKLFF. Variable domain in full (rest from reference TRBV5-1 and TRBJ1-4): KAGVTQTPRYLIKTRGQQVTLSCSPISGHRSVSWYQQTPGQGLQFLFEYFSETQRNKGNFPGRFSGRQFSNSRSEMNVSTLELGDSALYLCASSSTGGPTNEKLFFGSGTQLSVL.

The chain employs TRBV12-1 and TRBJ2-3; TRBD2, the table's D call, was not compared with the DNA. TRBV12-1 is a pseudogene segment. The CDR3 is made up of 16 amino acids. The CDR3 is CASSLSSGAITDTQYF. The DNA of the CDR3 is TGTGCCAGCAGCCTAAGTAGCGGGGCAATCACAGATACGCAGTATTTT.

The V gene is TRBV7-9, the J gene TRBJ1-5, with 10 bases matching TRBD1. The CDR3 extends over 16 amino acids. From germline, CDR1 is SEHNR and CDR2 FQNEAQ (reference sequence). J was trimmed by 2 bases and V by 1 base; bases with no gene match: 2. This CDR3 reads CASSLVGTGGNQPQHF. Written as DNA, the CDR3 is TGTGCCAGCAGCTTAGTAGGGACAGGGGGCAATCAGCCCCAGCATTTT.

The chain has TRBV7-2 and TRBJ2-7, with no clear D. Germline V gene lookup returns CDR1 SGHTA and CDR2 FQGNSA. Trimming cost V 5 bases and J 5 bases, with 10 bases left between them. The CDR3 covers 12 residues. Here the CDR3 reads CASSPPSNEQYF. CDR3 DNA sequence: TGTGCCAGCAGCCCTCCGAGTAACGAGCAGTACTTC.

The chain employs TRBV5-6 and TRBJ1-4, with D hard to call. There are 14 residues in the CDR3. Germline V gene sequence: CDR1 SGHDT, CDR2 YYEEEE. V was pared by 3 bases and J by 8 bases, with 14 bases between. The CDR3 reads CASSSSGFREKLFF. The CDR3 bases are TGTGCCAGCAGCTCGTCGGGGTTTCGGGAAAAACTGTTTTTT.

The CDR3 loop reads CASRLYKSSYNSPLHF. The CDR3 coding sequence is TGTGCCAGCAGGCTGTACAAAAGCTCCTATAATTCACCCCTCCACTTT. The V gene is TRBV28, the J gene TRBJ1-6, with no clear D. CDR3 size: 16 residues. Germline V lookup: CDR1 MDHEN, CDR2 SYDVKM. The ends were cut back, 6 bases at V and 0 bases at J, with 12 bases in the middle.

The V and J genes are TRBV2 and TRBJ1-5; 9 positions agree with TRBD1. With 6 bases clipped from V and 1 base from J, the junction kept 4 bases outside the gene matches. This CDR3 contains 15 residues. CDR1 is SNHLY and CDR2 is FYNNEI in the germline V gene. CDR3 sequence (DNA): TGTGCCAGCAGGGAACAGGGGGCGAGCAATCAGCCCCAGCATTTT. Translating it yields CASREQGASNQPQHF. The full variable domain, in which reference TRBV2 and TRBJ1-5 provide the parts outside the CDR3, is EPEVTQTPSHQVTQMGQEVILRCVPISNHLYFYWYRQILGQKVEFLVSFYNNEISEKSEIFDDQFSVERPDGSNFTLKIRSTKLEDSAMYFCASREQGASNQPQHFGDGTRLSIL.

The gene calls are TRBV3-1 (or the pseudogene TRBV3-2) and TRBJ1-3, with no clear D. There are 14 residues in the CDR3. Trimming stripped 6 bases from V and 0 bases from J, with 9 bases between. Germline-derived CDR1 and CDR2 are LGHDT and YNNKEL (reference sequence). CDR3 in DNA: TGTGCCAGCAGGCCGGGATACTCTGGAAACACCATATATTTT. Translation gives CASRPGYSGNTIYF.

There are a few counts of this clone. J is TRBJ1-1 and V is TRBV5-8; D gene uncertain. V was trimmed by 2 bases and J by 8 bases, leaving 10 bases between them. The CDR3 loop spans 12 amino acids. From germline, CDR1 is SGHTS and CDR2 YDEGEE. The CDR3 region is CASSLISVEAFF. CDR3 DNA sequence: TGTGCCAGCAGCTTAATCAGCGTCGAAGCTTTCTTT.

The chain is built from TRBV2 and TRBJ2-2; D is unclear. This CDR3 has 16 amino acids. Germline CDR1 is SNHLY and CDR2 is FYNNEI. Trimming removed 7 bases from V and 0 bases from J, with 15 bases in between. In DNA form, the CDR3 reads TGTGCCAGCACGTTTTACAGTGTATCGAACACCGGGGAGCTGTTTTTT. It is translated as CASTFYSVSNTGELFF.

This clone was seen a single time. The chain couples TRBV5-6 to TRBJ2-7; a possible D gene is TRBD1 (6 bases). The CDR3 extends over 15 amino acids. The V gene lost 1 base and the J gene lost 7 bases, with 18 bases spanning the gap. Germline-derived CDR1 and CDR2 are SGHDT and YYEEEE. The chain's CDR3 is CASSLTMGTGREQYF. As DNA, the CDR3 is TGTGCCAGCAGCTTGACGATGGGAACAGGGCGTGAGCAGTACTTC.